The entry that follows covers one TCR beta chain sequence. Seattle enrolled patients during active infection and tracked them longitudinally. In the study's own analysis: Reference gene primer amplification in the assay estimated nucleated cell counts. Assay used: immunoSEQ multiplex PCR; TCRdb lists only in-frame clones, some missing. V and J calls and clone size are those listed in that table; D and trimming were worked out from the DNA. The sample includes about 530,000 clones, 70% to 90% of them seen just once. The CDR3 is made up of 16 amino acids. Germline lookup yields CDR1 SGHRS and CDR2 YFSETQ. V shed 0 bases and J shed 7 bases, with 16 bases lying between them. The data were taken from a study of blood T cell repertoires in COVID-19. Study details: Specimens from acute and convalescent COVID-19 originated in the United States, Italy and Spain.

The J gene is TRBJ1-4, the V gene TRBV5-1; possible D gene TRBD1, 6 bases. The specimen sequenced was peripheral blood. The receptor was isolated from a woman aged 50 to 60 with COVID-19, enrolled during active disease. Here the CDR3 DNA reads TGCGCCAGCAGCTTGGCCAACGGGGGGCGCGCTGAAAAACTGTTTTTT. This codes for CASSLANGGRAEKLFF.